A selection of T cell receptor beta chains follows, all from one sample in a study of blood T cell repertoires in COVID-19. Only in-frame clones appear in the TCRdb table, and some are missing; sequencing was by immunoSEQ multiplex PCR. The sample shows 350,000 to 400,000 clones, about 89% of them seen only once. The sample comprised peripheral blood. The receptor set was obtained from a woman between 25 and 40 years old with COVID-19, enrolled during active disease. CDR3s include the opening cysteine and the closing phenylalanine or tryptophan. The order of the fields is CDR3 protein, CDR3 DNA, J gene, V gene, clone size, D gene. D genes are given only for firm matches. Part of the rows lack a size; the others show once, few, many or a class for expanded clones.

CDR3aa: CASSSRQLAMKETQYF
CDR3nt: TGTGCCAGCAGTTCCCGTCAACTAGCTATGAAAGAGACCCAGTACTTC
j_gene: TRBJ2-5
v_gene: TRBV27
abundance: -
d_gene: -

CDR3aa: CASRKAGGHNEQFF
CDR3nt: TGTGCCAGCCGTAAAGCGGGAGGGCACAATGAGCAGTTCTTC
j_gene: TRBJ2-1
v_gene: TRBV7-9
abundance: once
d_gene: TRBD2

CDR3aa: CASSPSRAVNKETQYF
CDR3nt: TGTGCCAGCTCACCTTCGAGGGCGGTAAATAAAGAGACCCAGTACTTC
j_gene: TRBJ2-5
v_gene: TRBV18
abundance: -
d_gene: -

CDR3aa: CASSPGQGWDEQFF
CDR3nt: TGTGCCAGCAGCCCGGGACAGGGGTGGGATGAGCAGTTCTTC
j_gene: TRBJ2-1
v_gene: TRBV27
abundance: -
d_gene: TRBD1

CDR3aa: CASSLAIADNEQFF
CDR3nt: TGCGCCAGCAGCTTGGCAATCGCGGACAATGAGCAGTTCTTC
j_gene: TRBJ2-1
v_gene: TRBV5-1
abundance: -
d_gene: -

CDR3aa: CAAGTVPNQPQHF
CDR3nt: TGTGCCGCCGGGACAGTTCCAAATCAGCCCCAGCATTTT
j_gene: TRBJ1-5
v_gene: TRBV27
abundance: -
d_gene: TRBD1

CDR3aa: CASSGLAGGAYNEQFF
CDR3nt: TGTGCCAGCAGCGGACTAGCGGGGGGGGCATACAATGAGCAGTTCTTC
j_gene: TRBJ2-1
v_gene: TRBV9
abundance: -
d_gene: TRBD2

CDR3aa: CASSQGYQGDGYTF
CDR3nt: TGTGCCAGCAGCCAAGGGTATCAAGGGGATGGCTACACCTTC
j_gene: TRBJ1-2
v_gene: TRBV3-1/TRBV3-2
abundance: -
d_gene: -

CDR3aa: CASSPTSGRGTGELFF
CDR3nt: TGTGCCAGCAGTCCTACTAGCGGGAGAGGGACCGGGGAGCTGTTTTTT
j_gene: TRBJ2-2
v_gene: TRBV7-9
abundance: few
d_gene: TRBD2

CDR3aa: CASTLLNGGHVGF
CDR3nt: TGTGCCAGCACCTTACTCAATGGGGGCCATGTCGGCTTC
j_gene: TRBJ1-2
v_gene: TRBV28
abundance: -
d_gene: -

CDR3aa: CASSFLQAPGTQYF
CDR3nt: TGTGCCAGCAGTTTCCTCCAGGCCCCCGGGACCCAGTACTTC
j_gene: TRBJ2-5
v_gene: TRBV27
abundance: once
d_gene: -

CDR3aa: CATSEFRAGSYNEQFF
CDR3nt: TGTGCCACCAGTGAATTTAGAGCGGGGTCATACAATGAGCAGTTCTTC
j_gene: TRBJ2-1
v_gene: TRBV24-1
abundance: -
d_gene: TRBD2

CDR3aa: CASGLAGTDTQYF
CDR3nt: TGCGCCAGCGGTCTAGCCGGGACAGATACGCAGTATTTT
j_gene: TRBJ2-3
v_gene: TRBV5-1
abundance: -
d_gene: -

CDR3aa: CASSFGSANYGYTF
CDR3nt: TGTGCCAGCAGCTTTGGGAGCGCTAACTATGGCTACACCTTC
j_gene: TRBJ1-2
v_gene: TRBV11-3
abundance: -
d_gene: -

CDR3aa: CASSLAGGFMVPETQYF
CDR3nt: TGTGCCAGCAGCTTAGCCGGCGGCTTTATGGTCCCAGAGACCCAGTACTTC
j_gene: TRBJ2-5
v_gene: TRBV11-2
abundance: -
d_gene: -

CDR3aa: CASSYPPDTQYF
CDR3nt: TGTGCCAGCAGTTATCCTCCAGATACGCAGTATTTT
j_gene: TRBJ2-3
v_gene: TRBV6-2/TRBV6-3
abundance: -
d_gene: -

CDR3aa: CATSDSSGKLFF
CDR3nt: TGTGCCACCAGTGATTCGTCGGGAAAACTGTTTTTT
j_gene: TRBJ1-4
v_gene: TRBV24-1
abundance: -
d_gene: -

CDR3aa: CSATTGGGFGNTIYF
CDR3nt: TGCAGCGCCACGACAGGGGGCGGATTTGGAAACACCATATATTTT
j_gene: TRBJ1-3
v_gene: TRBV29-1
abundance: once
d_gene: TRBD1

CDR3aa: CASSFSEQGDNEQFF
CDR3nt: TGTGCCAGCAGCTTTTCGGAGCAAGGGGACAATGAGCAGTTCTTC
j_gene: TRBJ2-1
v_gene: TRBV7-9
abundance: -
d_gene: -

CDR3aa: CASSIPNYGYTF
CDR3nt: TGTGCCAGTAGTATACCAAACTATGGCTACACCTTC
j_gene: TRBJ1-2
v_gene: TRBV19
abundance: -
d_gene: -

CDR3aa: CASNPDLAKNIQYF
CDR3nt: TGTGCCAGTAATCCAGATCTAGCCAAAAACATTCAGTACTTC
j_gene: TRBJ2-4
v_gene: TRBV19
abundance: -
d_gene: -

CDR3aa: CASIDTGTYEQYF
CDR3nt: TGTGCCAGCATTGATACAGGGACGTACGAGCAGTACTTC
j_gene: TRBJ2-7
v_gene: TRBV28
abundance: -
d_gene: -

CDR3aa: CSASGTPSFNEKLFF
CDR3nt: TGCAGTGCTAGTGGGACTCCCAGCTTTAATGAAAAACTGTTTTTT
j_gene: TRBJ1-4
v_gene: TRBV20-1
abundance: -
d_gene: -

CDR3aa: CASSLEKPNQPQHF
CDR3nt: TGCGCCAGCAGCCTGGAGAAGCCAAATCAGCCCCAGCATTTT
j_gene: TRBJ1-5
v_gene: TRBV4-1
abundance: -
d_gene: -

CDR3aa: CASSLGRKGSYNEQFF
CDR3nt: TGCGCCAGCAGCTTGGGGAGGAAGGGTTCCTACAATGAGCAGTTCTTC
j_gene: TRBJ2-1
v_gene: TRBV5-1
abundance: -
d_gene: -